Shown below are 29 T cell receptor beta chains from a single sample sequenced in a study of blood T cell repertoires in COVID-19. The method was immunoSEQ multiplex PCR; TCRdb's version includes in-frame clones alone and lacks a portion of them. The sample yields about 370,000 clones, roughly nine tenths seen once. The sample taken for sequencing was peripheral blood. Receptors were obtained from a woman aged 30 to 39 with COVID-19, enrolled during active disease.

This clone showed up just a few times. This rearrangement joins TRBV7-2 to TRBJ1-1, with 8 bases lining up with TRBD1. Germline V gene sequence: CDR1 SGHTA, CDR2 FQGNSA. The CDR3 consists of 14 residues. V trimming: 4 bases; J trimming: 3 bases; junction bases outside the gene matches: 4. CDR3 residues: CASSSGQDHTEAFF. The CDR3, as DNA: TGTGCCAGCAGCTCGGGACAGGATCACACTGAAGCTTTCTTT.

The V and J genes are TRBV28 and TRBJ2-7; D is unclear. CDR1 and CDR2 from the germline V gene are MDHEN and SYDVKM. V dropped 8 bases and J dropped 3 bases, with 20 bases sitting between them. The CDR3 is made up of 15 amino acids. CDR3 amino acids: CASGLNGAGSYEQYF. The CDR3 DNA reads TGTGCCAGCGGCCTCAATGGTGCAGGTAGCTACGAGCAGTACTTC.

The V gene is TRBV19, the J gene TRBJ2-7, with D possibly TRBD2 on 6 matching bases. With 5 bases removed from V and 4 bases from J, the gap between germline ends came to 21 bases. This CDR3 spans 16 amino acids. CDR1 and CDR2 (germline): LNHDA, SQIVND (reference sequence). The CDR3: CASSSHTGGHLYEQYF. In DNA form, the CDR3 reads TGTGCCAGTAGTTCCCATACAGGAGGGCACTTGTACGAGCAGTACTTC.

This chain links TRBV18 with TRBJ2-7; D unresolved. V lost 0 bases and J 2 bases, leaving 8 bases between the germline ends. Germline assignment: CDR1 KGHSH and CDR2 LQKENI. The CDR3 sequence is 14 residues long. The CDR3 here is CASSPPVDTYEQYF. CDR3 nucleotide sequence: TGTGCCAGCTCACCACCGGTTGACACCTACGAGCAGTACTTC.

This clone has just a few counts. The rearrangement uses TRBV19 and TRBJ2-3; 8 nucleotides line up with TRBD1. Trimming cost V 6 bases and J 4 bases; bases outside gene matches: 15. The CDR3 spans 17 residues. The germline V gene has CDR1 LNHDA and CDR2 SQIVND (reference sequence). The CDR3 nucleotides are TGTGCCAGTAGCCGCACAGGGGGGAAAATTGCCTCAGATACGCAGTATTTT. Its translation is CASSRTGGKIASDTQYF. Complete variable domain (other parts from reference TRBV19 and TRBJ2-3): DGGITQSPKYLFRKEGQNVTLSCEQNLNHDAMYWYRQDPGQGLRLIYYSQIVNDFQKGDIAEGYSVSREKKESFPLTVTSAQKNPTAFYLCASSRTGGKIASDTQYFGPGTRLTVL.

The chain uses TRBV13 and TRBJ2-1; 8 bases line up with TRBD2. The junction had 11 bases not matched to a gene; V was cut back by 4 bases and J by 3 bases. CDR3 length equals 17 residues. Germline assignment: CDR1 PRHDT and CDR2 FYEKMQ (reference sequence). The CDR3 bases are TGTGCCAGCAGCTCTTACTTACGTACTAGCGGCTACAATGAGCAGTTCTTC. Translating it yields CASSSYLRTSGYNEQFF.

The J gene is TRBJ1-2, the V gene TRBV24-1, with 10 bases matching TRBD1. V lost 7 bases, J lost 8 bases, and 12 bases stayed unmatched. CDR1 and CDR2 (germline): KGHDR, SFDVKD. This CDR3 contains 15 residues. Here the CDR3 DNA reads TGTGCCACCAGCCCTCGACAGGGGGCGCTTCGGGGCTACACCTTC. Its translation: CATSPRQGALRGYTF.

The CDR3 bases are TGCAGCGCTGGGGGTGAGGGGGTCCCCTATGGCTACACCTTC. Residues: CSAGGEGVPYGYTF. The chain has TRBV29-1 and TRBJ1-2, with D maybe TRBD1 (6 bases). Germline CDR1 is SQVTM and CDR2 is ANQGSEA. This CDR3 spans 14 amino acids. Trimming took off 7 bases at V and 4 bases at J, with 19 bases between the two ends.

CDR3 sequence (DNA): TGTGCCAGCAGCTGGTCACTCCAAACCTACGAGCAGTACTTC. Translating it yields CASSWSLQTYEQYF. The chain carries TRBV7-2 and TRBJ2-7; D call uncertain. The V end lost 4 bases, the J end lost 2 bases, and 12 bases lay between the germline ends. This CDR3 is 14 amino acids long. CDR1 is SGHTA and CDR2 is FQGNSA in the germline V gene.

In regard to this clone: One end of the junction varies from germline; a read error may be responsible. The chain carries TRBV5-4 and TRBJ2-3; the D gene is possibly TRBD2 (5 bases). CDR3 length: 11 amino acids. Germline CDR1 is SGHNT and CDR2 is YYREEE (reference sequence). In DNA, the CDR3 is TGTGCCACCAGCGGTGAGGATACGCAGTATTTT. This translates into CATSGEDTQYF.

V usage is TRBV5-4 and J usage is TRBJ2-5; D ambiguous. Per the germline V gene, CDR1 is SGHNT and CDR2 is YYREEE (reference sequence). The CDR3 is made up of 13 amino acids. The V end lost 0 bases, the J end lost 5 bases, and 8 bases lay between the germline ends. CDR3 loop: CASSLGEWETQYF. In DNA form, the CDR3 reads TGTGCCAGCAGCTTGGGAGAATGGGAGACCCAGTACTTC. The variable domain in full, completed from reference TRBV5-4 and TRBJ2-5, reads ETGVTQSPTHLIKTRGQQVTLRCSSQSGHNTVSWYQQALGQGPQFIFQYYREEENGRGNFPPRFSGLQFPNYSSELNVNALELDDSALYLCASSLGEWETQYFGPGTRLLVL.

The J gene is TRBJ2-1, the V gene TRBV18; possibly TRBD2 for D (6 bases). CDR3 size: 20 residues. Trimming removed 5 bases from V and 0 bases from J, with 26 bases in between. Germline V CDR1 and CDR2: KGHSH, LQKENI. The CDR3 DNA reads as TGTGCCAGCTCAGGGCGGGAACCCCCCCTATACGTAAGCTCCTACAATGAGCAGTTCTTC. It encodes CASSGREPPLYVSSYNEQFF.

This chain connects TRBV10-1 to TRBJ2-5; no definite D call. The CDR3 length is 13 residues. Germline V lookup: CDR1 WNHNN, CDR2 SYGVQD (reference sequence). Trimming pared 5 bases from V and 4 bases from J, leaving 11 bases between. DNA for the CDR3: TGCGCCAGCAGTTTAAACAGAAGAGAGACCCAGTACTTC. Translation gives CASSLNRRETQYF.

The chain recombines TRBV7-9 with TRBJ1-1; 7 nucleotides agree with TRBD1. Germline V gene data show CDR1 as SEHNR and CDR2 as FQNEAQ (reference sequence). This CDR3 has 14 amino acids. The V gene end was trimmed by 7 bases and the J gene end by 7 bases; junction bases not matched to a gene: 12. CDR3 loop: CASIEDRLEGEAFF. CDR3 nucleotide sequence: TGTGCCAGCATCGAGGACAGGCTGGAGGGTGAAGCTTTCTTT.

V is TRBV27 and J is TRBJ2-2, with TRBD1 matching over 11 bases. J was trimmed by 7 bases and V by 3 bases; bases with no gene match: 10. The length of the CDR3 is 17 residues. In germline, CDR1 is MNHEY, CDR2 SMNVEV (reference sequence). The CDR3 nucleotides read TGTGCCAGCAGTTTCCTTAGGACAGGGGGCGGCCTCGGGGAGCTGTTTTTT. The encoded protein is CASSFLRTGGGLGELFF.

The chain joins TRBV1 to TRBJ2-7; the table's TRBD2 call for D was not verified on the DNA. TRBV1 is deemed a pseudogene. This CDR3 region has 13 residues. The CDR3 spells CTSSQDGGNEQYF. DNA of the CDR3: TGCACCAGCAGCCAAGATGGAGGGAATGAGCAGTACTTC.

The CDR3 region is CASSLVRTARTLYGYTF. The CDR3, as DNA: TGTGCCAGCAGCTTAGTGCGCACAGCCCGCACACTCTATGGCTACACCTTC. This sequence joins TRBV11-2 and TRBJ1-2, with unresolved D. V lost 1 base and J lost 4, with 19 bases in between. This CDR3 has 17 residues. Germline CDR1 is SGHAT and CDR2 is FQNNGV.

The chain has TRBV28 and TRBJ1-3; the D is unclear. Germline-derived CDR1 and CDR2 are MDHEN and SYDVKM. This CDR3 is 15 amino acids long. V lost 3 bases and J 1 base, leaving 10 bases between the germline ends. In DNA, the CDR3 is TGTGCCAGCAGTTTTAAACCAGGATCTGGAAACACCATATATTTT. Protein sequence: CASSFKPGSGNTIYF.

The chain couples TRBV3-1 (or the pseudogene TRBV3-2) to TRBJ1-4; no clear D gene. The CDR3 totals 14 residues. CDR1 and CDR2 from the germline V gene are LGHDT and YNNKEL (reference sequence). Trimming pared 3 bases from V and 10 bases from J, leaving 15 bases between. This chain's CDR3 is CASSQGSVSGKLFF. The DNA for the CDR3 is TGTGCCAGCAGCCAGGGCAGTGTGTCAGGAAAACTGTTTTTT.

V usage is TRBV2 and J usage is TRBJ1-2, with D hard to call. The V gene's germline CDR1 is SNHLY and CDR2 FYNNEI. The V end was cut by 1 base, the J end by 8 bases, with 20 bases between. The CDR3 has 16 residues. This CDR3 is CASSEGTRRETGGYTF. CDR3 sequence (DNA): TGTGCCAGCAGTGAAGGGACGAGGCGGGAAACCGGCGGCTACACCTTC.

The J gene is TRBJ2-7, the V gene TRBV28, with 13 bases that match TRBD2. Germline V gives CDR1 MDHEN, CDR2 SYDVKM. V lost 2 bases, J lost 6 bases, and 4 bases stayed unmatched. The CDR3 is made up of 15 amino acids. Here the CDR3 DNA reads TGTGCCAGCAGTTTAGGACTAGCGGGGGTGGTCGAGCAGTACTTC. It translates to CASSLGLAGVVEQYF. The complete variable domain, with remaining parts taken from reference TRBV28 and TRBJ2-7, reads DVKVTQSSRYLVKRTGEKVFLECVQDMDHENMFWYRQDPGLGLRLIYFSYDVKMKEKGDIPEGYSVSREKKERFSLILESASTNQTSMYLCASSLGLAGVVEQYFGPGTRLTVT.

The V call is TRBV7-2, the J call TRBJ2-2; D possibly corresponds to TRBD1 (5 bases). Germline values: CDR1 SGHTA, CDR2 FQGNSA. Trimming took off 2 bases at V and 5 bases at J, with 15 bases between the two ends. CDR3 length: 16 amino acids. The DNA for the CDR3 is TGTGCCAGCAGCTTATGGTCCAGGGAAGATACCGGGGAGCTGTTTTTT. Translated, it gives CASSLWSREDTGELFF.

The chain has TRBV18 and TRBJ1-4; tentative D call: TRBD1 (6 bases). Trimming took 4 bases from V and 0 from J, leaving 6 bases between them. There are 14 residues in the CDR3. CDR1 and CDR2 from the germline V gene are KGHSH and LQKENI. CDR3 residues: CASSRQATNEKLFF. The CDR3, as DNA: TGTGCCAGCTCACGACAGGCAACTAATGAAAAACTGTTTTTT.

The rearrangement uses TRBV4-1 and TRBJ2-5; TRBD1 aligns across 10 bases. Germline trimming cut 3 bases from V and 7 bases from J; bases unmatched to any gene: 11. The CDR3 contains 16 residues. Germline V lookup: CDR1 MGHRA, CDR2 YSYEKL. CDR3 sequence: CASSQLPGQGIVTQYF. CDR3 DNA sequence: TGCGCCAGCAGCCAGCTCCCGGGACAGGGGATCGTGACCCAGTACTTC.

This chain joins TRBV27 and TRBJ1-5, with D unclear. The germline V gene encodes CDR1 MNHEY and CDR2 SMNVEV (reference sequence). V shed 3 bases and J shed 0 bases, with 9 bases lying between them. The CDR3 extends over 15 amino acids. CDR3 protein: CASSFGGDSNQPQHF. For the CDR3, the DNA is TGTGCCAGCAGTTTCGGTGGTGATAGCAATCAGCCCCAGCATTTT.

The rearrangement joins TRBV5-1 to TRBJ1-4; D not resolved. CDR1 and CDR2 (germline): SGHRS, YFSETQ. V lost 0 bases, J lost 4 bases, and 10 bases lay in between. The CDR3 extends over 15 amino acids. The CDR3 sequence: CASSLDPSGNEKLFF. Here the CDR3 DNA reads TGCGCCAGCAGCTTGGACCCCAGCGGTAATGAAAAACTGTTTTTT.

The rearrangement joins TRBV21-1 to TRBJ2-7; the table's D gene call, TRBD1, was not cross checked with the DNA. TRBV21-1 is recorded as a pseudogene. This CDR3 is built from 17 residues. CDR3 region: CASSKVGQRASSYEQYF. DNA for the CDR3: TGTGCCAGCAGCAAAGTAGGACAAAGAGCTAGCTCCTACGAGCAGTACTTC.

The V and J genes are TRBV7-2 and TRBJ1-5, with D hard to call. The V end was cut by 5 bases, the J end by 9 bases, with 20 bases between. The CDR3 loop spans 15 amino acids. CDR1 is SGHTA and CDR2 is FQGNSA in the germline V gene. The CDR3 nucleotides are TGTGCCAGCAGCCCGGACTACGGAGTTGAAGGGCCCCAGCATTTT. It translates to CASSPDYGVEGPQHF. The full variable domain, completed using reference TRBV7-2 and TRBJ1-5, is GAGVSQSPSNKVTEKGKDVELRCDPISGHTALYWYRQSLGQGLEFLIYFQGNSAPDKSGLPSDRFSAERTGGSVSTLTIQRTQQEDSAVYLCASSPDYGVEGPQHFGDGTRLSIL.

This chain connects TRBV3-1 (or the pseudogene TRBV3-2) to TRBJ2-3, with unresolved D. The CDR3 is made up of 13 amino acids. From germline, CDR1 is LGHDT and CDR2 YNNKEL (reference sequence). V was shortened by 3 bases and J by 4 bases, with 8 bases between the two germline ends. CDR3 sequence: CASSHSGPDTQYF. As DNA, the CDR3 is TGTGCCAGCAGCCATTCAGGCCCAGATACGCAGTATTTT.